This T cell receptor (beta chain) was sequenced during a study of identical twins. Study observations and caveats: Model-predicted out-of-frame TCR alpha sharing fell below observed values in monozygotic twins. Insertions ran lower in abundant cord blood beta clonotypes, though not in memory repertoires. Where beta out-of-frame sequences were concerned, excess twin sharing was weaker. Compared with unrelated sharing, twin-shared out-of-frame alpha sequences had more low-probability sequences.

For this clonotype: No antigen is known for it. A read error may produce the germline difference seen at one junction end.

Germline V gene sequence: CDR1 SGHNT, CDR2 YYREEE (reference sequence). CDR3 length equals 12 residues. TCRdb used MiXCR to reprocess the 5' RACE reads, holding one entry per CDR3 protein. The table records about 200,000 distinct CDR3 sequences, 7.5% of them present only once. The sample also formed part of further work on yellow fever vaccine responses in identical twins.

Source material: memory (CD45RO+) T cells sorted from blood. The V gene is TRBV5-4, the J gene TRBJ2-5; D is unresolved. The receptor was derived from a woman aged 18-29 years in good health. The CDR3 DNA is TGTGCCAGCAGCTTGTTCCCCGAGAGCCAGTACTTC. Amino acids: CASSLFPESQYF. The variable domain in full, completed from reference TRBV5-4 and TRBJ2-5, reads ETGVTQSPTHLIKTRGQQVTLRCSSQSGHNTVSWYQQALGQGPQFIFQYYREEENGRGNFPPRFSGLQFPNYSSELNVNALELDDSALYLCASSLFPESQYFGPGTRLLVL.